This T cell receptor (beta chain) was found in a study of blood T cell repertoires in COVID-19. About the study: Sites across the United States, Italy and Spain contributed samples from acute and convalescent COVID-19. Sources were T cells, B-cell-depleted T cells, or PBMCs; the material itself was cDNA or gDNA.

Losses at the gene ends were 7 bases for V and 6 bases for J; bases not matched to a gene: 5. The CDR3 has 14 amino acids. CDR1 SNHLY and CDR2 FYNNEI come from the germline V gene. Original methodology: From reference gene primer amplification, estimates of nucleated cell counts were derived. The data were produced by immunoSEQ multiplex PCR, yet TCRdb's version contains in-frame clones alone and is incomplete. V, J and clone size are taken as reported in that table, and D and trimming were inferred from the DNA itself. The top ten clones hold less than 20% of a sample with approximately 150,000 clones, around 84% of them seen once.

This TCR came from a woman aged 80 or over with acute or convalescent COVID-19. Sequencing used peripheral blood. The chain couples TRBV2 to TRBJ2-2, with 10 positions matching TRBD1. CDR3 in DNA: TGTGCCAGCATAAGGGACAGGGGCCCCGGGGAGCTGTTTTTT. Amino acids: CASIRDRGPGELFF.